A selection of T cell receptor beta chains follows, all from one sample in a study of spatial heterogeneity in lung cancer. TCRdb re-called the 5' RACE reads through MiXCR, storing one row per CDR3 protein. The data hold some 2,500 distinct CDR3 sequences, with roughly 7% observed a single time. Specimen: lung tumor tissue, collected at surgery. The receptors stem from a female donor with early-stage non-small cell lung cancer. CDR3s leave out the opening cysteine and the closing phenylalanine or tryptophan. Not all rows give a size; the values are once, few, many and, for expanded clones, a class.

CDR3: ASSGIGTGRTGELF
J: TRBJ2-2
V: TRBV5-4
size: medium-sized

CDR3: ASSLDSASGTQY
J: TRBJ2-5
V: TRBV5-1
size: large

CDR3: ASSEPNQGKPQH
J: TRBJ1-5
V: TRBV28
size: many

CDR3: ASAGGRRDEQF
J: TRBJ2-1
V: TRBV3-1
size: medium-sized

CDR3: ASSSVGGEAF
J: TRBJ1-1
V: TRBV4-3
size: medium-sized

CDR3: ASSHHSGGGTGELF
J: TRBJ2-2
V: TRBV4-2
size: medium-sized

CDR3: ASSPPPGQGPYEQY
J: TRBJ2-7
V: TRBV12-3/TRBV12-4
size: few

CDR3: ASSETGTLGEKLF
J: TRBJ1-4
V: TRBV7-3
size: medium-sized

CDR3: ASSLVGDSHEKLF
J: TRBJ1-4
V: TRBV7-9
size: many

CDR3: ASSRSTSGTGQSTGNTIY
J: TRBJ1-3
V: TRBV12-3/TRBV12-4
size: large

CDR3: ASSPPGTGFDGYT
J: TRBJ1-2
V: TRBV4-3
size: -

CDR3: ASSRQNYEQY
J: TRBJ2-7
V: TRBV12-3/TRBV12-4
size: -

CDR3: ASSYGANQPQH
J: TRBJ1-5
V: TRBV6-2/TRBV6-3
size: medium-sized

CDR3: SARPFGPSNQPQH
J: TRBJ1-5
V: TRBV20-1
size: medium-sized

CDR3: ASSLEGGTEAF
J: TRBJ1-1
V: TRBV5-1
size: medium-sized